Each of the 10 T cell receptor beta chains below was sequenced from the same sample in a study of cytomegalovirus exposure and HLA in healthy donors. The PCR contained 60 Vbeta and 13 Jbeta primers. Clones were sequenced by immunoSEQ multiplex PCR, and TCRdb holds only the in-frame ones, with some missing. The sample carries 110,000 or so clones, 60% to 80% recorded once. The source material was PBMCs. Receptors were obtained from a woman aged 25 to 45 in good health and CMV-seropositive.

The genes are TRBV10-3 and TRBJ2-1; D ambiguous. The CDR3 sequence is 11 residues long. Germline values: CDR1 ENHRY, CDR2 SYGVKD. Trimming pared 3 bases from V and 9 bases from J, leaving 6 bases between. As DNA, the CDR3 is TGTGCCATCAGTGAATCCTTTGAGCAGTTCTTC. Its translation: CAISESFEQFF.

The chain is built from TRBV5-1 and TRBJ1-2; a weak D match, TRBD1 (6 bases). CDR3 length: 14 residues. V was trimmed by 0 bases and J by 8 bases, leaving 14 bases between them. Germline assignment: CDR1 SGHRS and CDR2 YFSETQ. CDR3: CASSLATGQGGYTF. For the CDR3, the DNA is TGCGCCAGCAGCTTGGCTACAGGGCAGGGAGGCTACACCTTC.

V and J are TRBV7-2 and TRBJ1-4, with 9 bases that match TRBD1. V lost 1 base and J lost 7; bases outside the gene matches: 4. CDR1 and CDR2 from the germline V gene are SGHTA and FQGNSA. The CDR3 contains 15 residues. The CDR3 nucleotides are TGTGCCAGCAGCTTAGGGGGACAGGGAGGTGAAAAACTGTTTTTT. Translated, it gives CASSLGGQGGEKLFF.

The sample holds one count of this clone. The rearrangement joins TRBV18 to TRBJ2-2, with TRBD2 as a possible D gene (6 bases). CDR3 length: 15 residues. CDR1 is KGHSH, CDR2 LQKENI, per germline. Trimming took off 3 bases at V and 5 bases at J, with 13 bases between the two ends. CDR3 nucleotides: TGTGCCAGCTCACCGCCGGGACTCCTAACCGGGGAGCTGTTTTTT. Translating gives CASSPPGLLTGELFF.

This chain connects TRBV11-3 to TRBJ2-5; no definite D call. Trimming left V 3 bases short and J 4 bases short, with 6 bases between. This CDR3 has 12 residues. Germline-derived CDR1 and CDR2 are SGHNT and YENEEA. The CDR3 reads CASSFFVETQYF. CDR3 nucleotides: TGTGCCAGCAGCTTCTTTGTAGAGACCCAGTACTTC.

This clone was seen once. The chain has TRBV11-3 and TRBJ2-5, with a tentative D call TRBD2 (5 bases). The assigned J gene may be wrong: the sequence end matches TRBJ2-7 better. The CDR3 runs to 12 residues. CDR1 and CDR2 from the germline V gene are SGHNT and YENEEA. CDR3 sequence: CASGGGSYEQYF. In DNA form, the CDR3 reads TGTGCCAGCGGAGGAGGTTCCTACGAGCAGTACTTC.

Of note for this clone: Other DNA sequences in the sample encode the same CDR3. The chain recombines TRBV5-1 with TRBJ2-1; possibly TRBD2 for D (5 bases). The V gene lost 0 bases and the J gene lost 3 bases, with 10 bases spanning the gap. There are 15 residues in the CDR3. Germline CDR1 and CDR2: SGHRS and YFSETQ. The CDR3 DNA reads TGCGCCAGCAGCTTGGATAGCGCACTCTACAATGAGCAGTTCTTC. Its translation is CASSLDSALYNEQFF.

The genes are TRBV6-6 and TRBJ2-7; 7 positions match TRBD1. The J segment lost 5 bases and the V segment lost 1 base, leaving 11 bases of the junction unmatched. Per germline, CDR1 MNHNY and CDR2 SVGAGI (reference sequence). This CDR3 has 16 amino acids. CDR3 protein: CASSYWPTDRVDEQYF. CDR3 sequence (DNA): TGTGCCAGCAGTTACTGGCCGACCGACAGGGTCGACGAGCAGTACTTC.

The chain has TRBV10-3 and TRBJ1-1; 7 bases are shared with TRBD1. CDR1 is ENHRY and CDR2 is SYGVKD in the germline V gene. CDR3 length: 13 residues. The V and J ends lost 8 bases and 2 bases, in that order; junction bases with no gene match: 5. CDR3 DNA sequence: TGTGCCATCGAGGACAGGCCCAACACTGAAGCTTTCTTT. Amino acids: CAIEDRPNTEAFF.

This chain's CDR3 is CASSGRQYGYTF. The CDR3 region has the DNA TGTGCCAGCAGTGGGCGGCAGTATGGCTACACCTTC. The V call is TRBV6-1, the J call TRBJ1-2; D is unclear. Germline V gene sequence: CDR1 MNHNS, CDR2 SASEGT. Trimming removed 4 bases from V and 5 bases from J, with 8 bases in between. CDR3 length: 12 residues.